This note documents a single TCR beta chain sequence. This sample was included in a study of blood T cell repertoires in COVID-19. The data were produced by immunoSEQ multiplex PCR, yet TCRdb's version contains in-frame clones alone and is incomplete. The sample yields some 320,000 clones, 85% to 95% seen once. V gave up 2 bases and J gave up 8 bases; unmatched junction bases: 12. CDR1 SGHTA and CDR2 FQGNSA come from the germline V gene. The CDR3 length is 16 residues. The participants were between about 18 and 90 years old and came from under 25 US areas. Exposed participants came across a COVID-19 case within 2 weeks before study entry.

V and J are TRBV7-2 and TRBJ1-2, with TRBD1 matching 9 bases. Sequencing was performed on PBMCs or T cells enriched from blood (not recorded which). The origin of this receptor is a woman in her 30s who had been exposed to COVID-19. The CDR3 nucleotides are TGTGCCAGCAGCTTATATGGTAGGGACAGGGAAGGCGGCTACACCTTC. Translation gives CASSLYGRDREGGYTF.